Included here is one T cell receptor (beta chain) sequence, with context. Its antigen remains unidentified. The sample holds no much larger clone one base away, and base qualities are not on file. In total, roughly 670 healthy bone marrow donors made up the cohort. All cohort members were sampled while nominally healthy, although unrecorded immune exposures were likely present. The donor was CMV seronegative and was included in the group of 352 seronegative cohort members. A peripheral blood sample was provided by each donor, and peripheral blood mononuclear cells were used for TCR beta sequencing. The Qiagen DNeasy Blood Extraction Kit was used to extract genomic DNA from the blood cell samples. The method was the immunoSEQ multiplex PCR assay. For the multiplex PCR, a mixture combining 60 forward primers for TCR Vbeta segments and 13 reverse primers for TCR Jbeta segments was used. The CDR3 region of rearranged TCR beta genes was amplified from genomic DNA with a multiplex PCR assay. Amplified TCR beta libraries were sequenced as 87-base-pair reads on the Illumina HiSeq System. Concerning the study's data processing: Across the 670 or so repertoires, a later analysis counted approximately 75 million unique TCR beta chains, some 11 million of which were shared by at least two donors. A nearest-neighbor algorithm error-corrected the raw reads and collapsed the reads into unique sequences, merging closely related sequences to remove PCR and sequencing errors. CDR3 sequences were aligned to IMGT reference sequences to assign V, D and J gene segments. Each retained sequence needed at least a six-nucleotide match to both a V gene segment and a J gene segment. Rearrangements were called productive when the CDR3 lacked stop codons and stayed in frame with V and J; all others were non-productive. CDR3 was defined according to IMGT convention as the region running from the second conserved V-encoded cysteine to the conserved J-encoded phenylalanine. The earlier analysis of 587 of the donors excluded sequences that lacked an unambiguous match to a single V gene segment. In an earlier analysis of 587 of the donors, V segments were called functional above 56.7% productive rearrangements and were called segregating when the between-donor standard deviation exceeded 5%. A statistical classification framework was built to diagnose cytomegalovirus status from the catalog of TCR beta chain sequences. In a later analysis, TCR nucleotide sequences were compared against IMGT/GENE-DB human TR gene sequences so that V and J genes could be assigned. Using the TCRdist pipeline, a later analysis assigned CDR3 sequences along with most-parsimonious VDJ recombination scenarios. A later analysis defined each TCR beta chain by its CDR3 amino acid sequence plus V-gene family, and excluded reads lacking a unique V-gene family. A later analysis removed several hundred highly shared, low-generation-probability nucleotide sequences to deal with suspected cross-contamination and a sequencing artifact. In a later analysis, a clonal expansion index for each public chain was calculated from normalized within-repertoire ranks of inferred template counts. In a later analysis, generation probabilities were computed using a VDJ recombination model fitted to out-of-frame rearrangements, and the results were checked against IGoR. Hypergeometric tests were used in a later analysis to score TCR-TCR, TCR-HLA and TCR-CMV co-occurrence, with a repertoire-size bias correction applied to the TCR pairs. To estimate false discovery rates, a later analysis permuted the HLA or CMV assignments 20 times. A later analysis grouped co-occurring TCRs with DBSCAN, adding TCRdist sequence similarity when clustering within HLA-allele-positive subsets. Repertoires with fewer than 30,000 or more than 120,000 public chains, plus five repertoires with anomalous nucleotide sharing, were excluded from co-occurrence clustering. The immuneACCESS repertoire file appears here via TCRdb, limited to in-frame rearrangements. These files lack a portion of the clones; in checked studies, under half of the deficit traces to unresolved V genes, and the cause of the others is not known. V, J and clone size reflect that table, while D and trimming were determined from the DNA. A total of about 140,000 clones appear in this sample, roughly 79% of them only once. In total, the top ten clones hold about 0.91% of the sample.

This specimen comes from a study of cytomegalovirus exposure and HLA in healthy donors (dated by TCRdb to 2016 to 2017). Study-level background: An earlier analysis of under 600 of the donors reported approximately 300 Gb of sequence data and more than 90 million unique TCR beta sequences from about 200 million T cells. An early release covering more than 500 HLA-typed donors comprised about 300 gigabases of sequencing data and tens of millions of unique TCR sequences. Among the roughly 370 genotyped donors, approximately 82% belonged to the genetic ancestry cluster associated with self-reported Caucasian donors. The aim of the study was to test whether cataloging public T cell receptors could identify signatures of past pathogen exposure. The T cell repertoires of 670 or so subjects were profiled by immunosequencing and related to cytomegalovirus serostatus. Besides the first cohort of roughly 640 subjects, a separate validation cohort made up of some 110 different subjects was used. High-throughput TCR immunosequencing, statistical association of individual TCRs with disease status, and machine learning were combined to predict cytomegalovirus infection status. A later analysis re-examined previously published TCR beta repertoires from just over 650 donors and added high-resolution HLA genotyping to investigate patterns of TCR occurrence. Rather than using new phenotypic data, the later analysis identified candidate immune exposures from TCR beta sequences and from how often those sequences occurred across donors. An earlier analysis of 500 to 650 of the donors applied high-throughput TCR beta sequencing to assess whether each TCR beta V gene segment acted as functional or pseudogenic. Donor age, sex, ethnicity and CMV serostatus were collected together with the repertoire data. A later genetic analysis took genome-wide SNP genotypes for about 55% of the roughly 670 donors and used that subset as a discovery cohort. All discovery cohort repertoires had been generated on a single sequencing platform. Class I and class II HLA loci were covered by the typing at four-digit resolution. The number of typed donors differed by locus: about 620-640 for A, B, C, DRB1 and DQB1; 522 for DQA1; around 610 for DPA1; and some 450 for DPB1. About five DR-DQ haplotypes were treated as single units for association and clustering because of strong linkage in the cohort. On average, 235,054 unique TCR beta nucleotide sequences were sequenced per donor among some 430 genotyped donors of the cohort, with roughly 18% of those sequences being non-productive.

Cut back by 0 bases and 8 bases, the V and J ends lie 10 bases apart. The CDR3 contains 12 residues, cysteine and phenylalanine counted. The sequence is cut down to CDR3 DNA, 36 bases in frame from base 1. CDR1 and CDR2, per the germline V gene (reference sequence), are GTSNPN and SVGIG. Study-wide conclusions, independent of this receptor: Most TCR sequences were observed very rarely across donors, whereas some public TCRs were present in many individuals. An earlier analysis of approximately 540 of the donors showed that most TCR beta V segments appeared in productive rearrangements either about 87% or about 30% of the time, which broadly matched IMGT annotations. Presence/absence analyses assumed roughly uniform sequencing depth across donors, an assumption that may not hold. Because the 87-base-pair reads could not distinguish some IMGT-functional V segments, including TRBV6-2 and TRBV6-3, those segments were excluded. In a later genetic analysis, a missense DCLRE1C variant was associated with V-gene and J-gene trimming of TCR beta chains, and the association was replicated in an independent cohort. Correlated functional status among segregating V segments might reflect linkage disequilibrium, but an unknown experimental factor could not be ruled out. The authors suggested that the approach could potentially be generalized to other disease states and immunological phenotypes. The earlier analysis of 587 of the donors excluded seventeen rarely observed V segments, including chromosome 9 orphons, because counts were too low. The cohort was sequenced for TCR beta chains only, and without alpha or paired-chain data the features that could be detected were limited. Compared with the roughly 720-donor mean, donors in an Asian-associated ancestry cluster had fewer N-insertions in productive TCRs, according to a later genetic analysis. At a false discovery rate of 0.05, a later analysis linked 15,000 to 20,000 TCR beta sequences to specific HLA alleles. In vitro tests confirmed that a few of the cytomegalovirus-associated TCR beta chains recognize cytomegalovirus antigens. In a later analysis, HLA-associated TCR beta chains showed more clonal expansion and lower generation probabilities than non-associated chains that were equally common. In both the original and validation cohorts, the classifier was reported to diagnose cytomegalovirus status with high specificity and sensitivity. Strong co-occurrence of HLA alleles, especially DR and DQ, made assigning TCR associations to individual alleles difficult. The study gave a list of more than 150 TCR beta chains associated with cytomegalovirus. A cluster of highly shared sequence variants was judged likely to be a technical artifact of the sequencing pipeline. A further reported finding was that TCR beta sequences accurately predicted the HLA-A and HLA-B alleles for most subjects in the first cohort. Because HLA typing was missing for some donors at each locus, association tests included only the typed subset. In a later analysis, the rate of TCR association differed among HLA loci, with DRB1 alleles having the most associated TCRs and HLA-C alleles having the fewest. A later analysis found that most CMV-associated TCR beta chains appeared HLA-restricted, with HLA associations seemingly driven largely by CMV exposure. CMV serostatus was the only immune exposure information available for the cohort. According to a later analysis, parvovirus B19, influenza, CMV and Epstein-Barr virus appeared linked to several top co-occurrence clusters.

The sequence links TRBV30 to TRBJ1-1, with no reliable assignment of the D segment. The origin of this receptor is a man between 18 and 29 years old in good health and CMV-seronegative. Material: PBMCs. The nucleotide sequence reads TGTGCCTGGAGTGTACTGGAGCCGGAAGCTTTCTTT. It specifies CAWSVLEPEAFF.